Each of the 24 T cell receptor beta chains below was sequenced from the same sample in a study of radiotherapy plus CTLA-4 blockade in lung cancer (dated by TCRdb to the late 2010s). Library prep was done by the immunoSEQ multiplex PCR assay. TCRdb holds this immuneACCESS table with in-frame rearrangements only. Some clones are missing; in checked studies, unresolved V genes explain under half, and the rest has no known cause. The sample data list approximately 80,000 clones, and around 81% of these were observed just once. Roughly 20% of the sample is taken by the ten largest. Sequenced here: peripheral blood, sampled from a patient treated with radiotherapy plus ipilimumab. The receptors were sampled from a human donor with non-small cell lung cancer whose response to radiotherapy plus ipilimumab could not be evaluated. Some clones in this sample may be carry-over from other donors' samples.

In the case of this clone: This sample includes further DNA sequences coding for the same CDR3. The V and J genes are TRBV7-2 and TRBJ1-6; perhaps TRBD1 as D (6 bases). Looked up from germline, CDR1 is SGHTA and CDR2 is FQGNSA. CDR3 length: 15 amino acids. V was pared by 3 bases and J by 8 bases, with 14 bases between. CDR3 sequence reads: CASSFSGQSYSPLHF. In DNA form, the CDR3 reads TGTGCCAGCAGCTTCAGCGGACAGTCCTATTCACCCCTCCACTTT.

V is TRBV7-8 and J is TRBJ2-7, with D maybe TRBD1 (6 bases). Trimming took 3 bases from V and 5 from J, leaving 11 bases between them. CDR3 length equals 13 residues. Germline V CDR1 and CDR2: SGHVS, FQNEAQ. The CDR3 is CASSFLTGHEQYF. The CDR3 nucleotides are TGTGCCAGCAGCTTCCTTACAGGGCACGAGCAGTACTTC.

The chain couples TRBV5-1 to TRBJ2-3, with TRBD2 matching 10 bases. CDR3 length: 16 amino acids. V dropped 0 bases and J dropped 2; count of bases not matched to a gene: 3. CDR1 and CDR2 from the germline V gene are SGHRS and YFSETQ. CDR3: CASSLATSGVTDTQYF. CDR3 DNA sequence: TGCGCCAGCAGCTTGGCTACTAGCGGGGTCACAGATACGCAGTATTTT.

The J gene is TRBJ2-4, the V gene TRBV19, with D tentatively TRBD1 (6 bases). This CDR3 is built from 16 residues. Germline V gene lookup returns CDR1 LNHDA and CDR2 SQIVND (reference sequence). V lost 3 bases, J lost 0 bases, and 12 bases lay in between. The CDR3 loop is CASSIPGQIAKNIQYF. In DNA form, the CDR3 reads TGTGCCAGTAGTATCCCCGGACAGATAGCCAAAAACATTCAGTACTTC.

Only a few counts were recorded for this clone. This chain joins TRBV6-1 and TRBJ2-2; maybe TRBD2 (6 bases). This CDR3 has 14 residues. From germline, CDR1 is MNHNS and CDR2 SASEGT. Deletions cut 3 bases from V and 9 bases from J, with 14 bases between. This chain's CDR3 is CASSEGLPPRELFF. CDR3 bases: TGTGCCAGCAGTGAGGGACTGCCCCCCCGGGAGCTGTTTTTT.

The chain joins TRBV6-5 to TRBJ2-7; D might be TRBD1 (6 bases). The germline V and J ends were trimmed by 6 bases and 2 bases, with 17 bases remaining between them. Germline V gene lookup returns CDR1 MNHEY and CDR2 SVGAGI. This CDR3 is 15 amino acids long. The CDR3 bases are TGTGCCAGCAGAAAAGCGGACAGACAAGCCTACGAGCAGTACTTC. Protein: CASRKADRQAYEQYF.

The chain combines TRBV2 with TRBJ1-6; 8 bases are shared with TRBD1. V gave up 5 bases and J gave up 10 bases; unmatched junction bases: 13. In germline, CDR1 is SNHLY, CDR2 FYNNEI. The CDR3 sequence is 16 residues long. CDR3 DNA: TGTGCCAGCAGTATCGACGCGACAGGGGTGGAATCACCCCTCCACTTT. Amino acids: CASSIDATGVESPLHF.

The chain links TRBV6-4 to TRBJ2-5; 7 positions agree with TRBD1. Germline V gene lookup returns CDR1 MRHNA and CDR2 SNTAGT. The CDR3 is 13 amino acids. Trimming cost V 5 bases and J 4 bases; bases outside gene matches: 4. The CDR3 spells CASSRQGGETQYF. The CDR3 DNA follows: TGTGCCAGCAGTCGACAGGGCGGAGAGACCCAGTACTTC.

The chain has TRBV5-1 and TRBJ2-3, with 8 bases aligning to TRBD2. Germline trimming cut 2 bases from V and 0 bases from J; bases unmatched to any gene: 2. Per the germline V gene, CDR1 is SGHRS and CDR2 is YFSETQ. The CDR3 is 15 residues long. CDR3 residues: CASSLPGGSTDTQYF. The CDR3 bases are TGCGCCAGCAGCTTACCGGGGGGGAGCACAGATACGCAGTATTTT.

This rearrangement joins TRBV27 to TRBJ1-5; D is ambiguous. This CDR3 contains 14 residues. V lost 2 bases and J lost 3, with 8 bases in between. Looked up from germline, CDR1 is MNHEY and CDR2 is SMNVEV (reference sequence). The CDR3 DNA reads TGTGCCAGCAGTTTACCAGGCCTCAATCAGCCCCAGCATTTT. Its translation is CASSLPGLNQPQHF.

The chain couples TRBV28 to TRBJ2-5; 9 nucleotides match TRBD2. Germline assignment: CDR1 MDHEN and CDR2 SYDVKM. V shed 5 bases and J 4 bases; nucleotides not matched to a gene: 20. The CDR3 is 19 amino acids. The CDR3: CASSNAASTSGMKRETQYF. CDR3 sequence (DNA): TGTGCCAGCAGTAACGCCGCTTCGACTAGCGGTATGAAGCGAGAGACCCAGTACTTC.

This clone was observed a handful of times. The chain uses TRBV7-2 and TRBJ2-5; D may be TRBD2 (5 bases). This CDR3 contains 13 residues. V was cut by 4 bases and J by 7 bases, with 13 bases left in between. The V gene's germline CDR1 is SGHTA and CDR2 FQGNSA. For the CDR3, the DNA is TGTGCCAGCAGCTCAGGACCCGCGGGGACCCAGTACTTC. It translates to CASSSGPAGTQYF.

The CDR3 loop reads CASSRDRPIYEQYF. As DNA, the CDR3 is TGTGCCAGCAGTCGGGACAGGCCGATCTACGAGCAGTACTTC. The chain recombines TRBV6-5 with TRBJ2-7; 8 bases agree with TRBD1. The CDR3 is made up of 14 amino acids. Germline loops: CDR1 MNHEY, CDR2 SVGAGI. The junction had 6 bases not matched to a gene; V was cut back by 5 bases and J by 3 bases.

The chain couples TRBV6-5 to TRBJ2-7, with 11 nucleotides matching TRBD1. Germline V CDR1 and CDR2: MNHEY, SVGAGI. The CDR3 sequence is 15 residues long. With V trimmed by 2 bases and J by 2 bases, 2 bases remained unmatched. CDR3 in DNA: TGTGCCAGCAGTTACCGGGGACAGGGGGCCTACGAGCAGTACTTC. This sequence encodes CASSYRGQGAYEQYF.

V is TRBV30 and J is TRBJ2-7; D might be TRBD2 (5 bases). The CDR3 loop spans 14 amino acids. Trimming stripped 0 bases from V and 3 bases from J, with 12 bases between. Germline V gives CDR1 GTSNPN, CDR2 SVGIG (reference sequence). CDR3 sequence reads: CAWSVHQRVYEQYF. CDR3 nucleotides: TGTGCCTGGAGTGTACATCAGAGGGTCTACGAGCAGTACTTC. Full variable domain (missing parts from reference TRBV30 and TRBJ2-7): SQTIHQWPATLVQPVGSPLSLECTVEGTSNPNLYWYRQAAGRGLQLLFYSVGIGQISSEVPQNLSASRPQDRQFILSSKKLLLSDSGFYLCAWSVHQRVYEQYFGPGTRLTVT.

Only one count was recorded for this clone. V gene TRBV28 combines with J gene TRBJ2-2, with 14 bases fitting TRBD2. J was trimmed by 5 bases and V by 1 base; bases with no gene match: 12. Germline V gene lookup returns CDR1 MDHEN and CDR2 SYDVKM. The CDR3 is made up of 20 amino acids. This CDR3 is CASSLFSFAGTSGGTGELFF. CDR3 sequence (DNA): TGTGCCAGCAGTTTATTCTCCTTCGCGGGGACTAGCGGGGGAACCGGGGAGCTGTTTTTT.

The chain has TRBV7-8 and TRBJ2-1; possible D gene TRBD1, 5 bases. Trimming cost V 5 bases and J 4 bases, with 15 bases left between them. The CDR3 runs to 15 residues. Germline CDR1 SGHVS, CDR2 FQNEAQ. The chain's CDR3 is CASSAPFRTYNEQFF. CDR3 nucleotide sequence: TGTGCCAGCAGCGCACCATTTAGGACATACAATGAGCAGTTCTTC.

The gene calls are TRBV28 and TRBJ2-1; 9 bases match TRBD2. CDR3 length: 16 amino acids. The germline V gene encodes CDR1 MDHEN and CDR2 SYDVKM. Unmatched junction bases numbered 9, after V lost 2 bases and J lost 7 bases. CDR3 bases: TGTGCCAGCAGTTTAGTTGCGGGGGGGCCAGGGAATGAGCAGTTCTTC. It specifies CASSLVAGGPGNEQFF.

The chain has TRBV2 and TRBJ1-5, with TRBD1 identical over 7 bases. This CDR3 is built from 14 residues. The ends lost 0 bases at V and 7 bases at J; junction bases unmatched: 3. Looked up from germline, CDR1 is SNHLY and CDR2 is FYNNEI. This CDR3 reads CASSEAGGRQPQHF. For the CDR3, the DNA is TGTGCCAGCAGTGAAGCAGGGGGCAGGCAGCCCCAGCATTTT. Complete variable domain (other parts from reference TRBV2 and TRBJ1-5): EPEVTQTPSHQVTQMGQEVILRCVPISNHLYFYWYRQILGQKVEFLVSFYNNEISEKSEIFDDQFSVERPDGSNFTLKIRSTKLEDSAMYFCASSEAGGRQPQHFGDGTRLSIL.

The chain has TRBV5-1 and TRBJ1-4, with 8 bases identical to TRBD1. CDR1 and CDR2 (germline): SGHRS, YFSETQ. CDR3 size: 14 residues. The junction had 4 bases not matched to a gene; V was cut back by 7 bases and J by 2 bases. This CDR3 reads CASARQGTNEKLFF. In nucleotides, the CDR3 is TGCGCCAGCGCCCGACAGGGGACTAATGAAAAACTGTTTTTT.

As DNA, the CDR3 is TGCAGCGTTGAAGGTCTAGCTGAAGCTTTCTTT. Translation gives CSVEGLAEAFF. This chain uses TRBV29-1 with TRBJ1-1; D is unresolved. The CDR3 has 11 amino acids. V was shortened by 1 base and J by 6 bases, with 6 bases between the two germline ends. CDR1 is SQVTM, CDR2 ANQGSEA, per germline.

V and J are TRBV18 and TRBJ2-7; 10 positions agree with TRBD1. The junction had 8 bases not matched to a gene; V was cut back by 4 bases and J by 5 bases. The CDR3 sequence is 15 residues long. Germline V gene data show CDR1 as KGHSH and CDR2 as LQKENI. For the CDR3, the DNA is TGTGCCAGCTCACTGTCGGGACAGGGGTTCCACGAGCAGTACTTC. This translates into CASSLSGQGFHEQYF.

This clone appeared a few times. The chain joins TRBV28 to TRBJ2-4, with D possibly being TRBD2 (7 bases). CDR3 length: 14 amino acids. Deletions cut 4 bases from V and 5 bases from J, with 12 bases between. Germline lookup yields CDR1 MDHEN and CDR2 SYDVKM. The CDR3 nucleotides read TGTGCCAGCAGTTACCGGGGGGCCCAAAACATTCAGTACTTC. The encoded protein is CASSYRGAQNIQYF. Full variable domain (missing parts from reference TRBV28 and TRBJ2-4): DVKVTQSSRYLVKRTGEKVFLECVQDMDHENMFWYRQDPGLGLRLIYFSYDVKMKEKGDIPEGYSVSREKKERFSLILESASTNQTSMYLCASSYRGAQNIQYFGAGTRLSVL.

J is TRBJ1-5 and V is TRBV18; D is unresolved. The CDR3 extends over 15 amino acids. V was pared by 3 bases and J by 0 bases, with 9 bases between. Germline CDR1 is KGHSH and CDR2 is LQKENI. The CDR3 spells CASSPGQHSNQPQHF. Written as DNA, the CDR3 is TGTGCCAGCTCACCTGGGCAGCATAGCAATCAGCCCCAGCATTTT.